This record covers a single TCR beta chain. This receptor's antigen is unknown. No base quality information exists; no much larger clone differs at one position. This specimen belongs to a study of Ad26.COV2.S vaccination and SARS-CoV-2 variants (dated by TCRdb to about 2021). Some background on the complete study: Donors in the vaccine arm were drawn from COV1001, a phase I-IIa trial of Ad26.COV2.S in healthy adults that was multicentre, randomized, double-blind and placebo-controlled. Ad26.COV2.S was administered intramuscularly at a dose of 5x10^10 or 1x10^11 viral particles, either as one shot or as two shots given 56 days apart. The specificity and breadth of SARS-CoV-2-reactive T cell receptors after Ad26.COV2.S vaccination were assessed by TCRbeta repertoire sequencing. A total of approximately 30 samples were included in the TCR-sequenced set, comprising around 19 Ad26.COV2.S vaccine recipients, 5 placebo recipients and 8 SARS-CoV-2 convalescent individuals. Trial participants were randomized into five groups of five: low-dose or high-dose Ad26.COV2.S given once or twice, or placebo on both occasions. Blinding of investigators to trial group allocation was maintained during experiments and outcome assessment.

Results the study describes overall, beyond this receptor: Comparing responses between vaccine doses or regimens was not something the study was powered to do. Non-spike TCR breadth was comparable between vaccine and placebo recipients, consistent with the vaccine containing only spike. Compared with placebo recipients, Ad26.COV2.S recipients showed higher spike-specific TCR breadth (P = 0.0014). According to the authors, total T cell responses may have been underestimated by the TCR breadth and depth analyses. Substantial breadth of spike-specific CD8+ and CD4+ T cell responses was reported after vaccination.

The immunoSEQ Assay was the method used to sequence TCRbeta CDR3 regions. After extraction, genomic DNA underwent amplification by bias-controlled multiplex PCR, followed by high-throughput sequencing. The authors' analysis ran thus. To quantify the absolute abundance of each unique TCRbeta CDR3 region, sequences were collapsed and filtered. T cell fraction was estimated by normalizing TCRbeta template counts to usable DNA, which was measured by amplifying reference genes present in all nucleated cells. Repertoire TCRs were annotated as SARS-CoV-2-specific when V gene, CDR3 amino acid sequence and J gene were exactly matched to a known reactive TCR set. MIRA supplied the reference SARS-CoV-2 TCR set, which was filtered for enrichment in COVID-19-positive ImmuneCODE repertoires so that public or cross-reactive TCRs were removed. Using the MIRA antigens, annotated TCRs were further analysed by specific ORF or by position within an ORF. Breadth was defined as the number of annotated unique rearrangements divided by the total number of unique productive rearrangements, and depth was defined as the summed frequency of the annotated unique rearrangements. TCR breadth was compared between groups using two-sided Wilcoxon rank-sum tests. In TCRdb, the immuneACCESS table is reduced to in-frame sequences with V and J assigned. These tables do not hold every clone; where another copy was compared, an unresolved V gene accounts for under half, and the others remain unexplained. Clone size and V and J calls were adopted from that table, with D and trimming inferred from the DNA. This sample is represented by around 450,000 clones; roughly 88% of them were singletons. The top ten clones comprise 4.3% of the sample.

From its cysteine to its phenylalanine, the CDR3 spans 13 amino acids. Of all the DNA, just the CDR3 is kept, 39 bases in frame from base 1. The germline ends are 4 bases apart after V is trimmed by 0 bases and J by 2 bases. In the germline V gene, CDR1 corresponds to MNHEY and CDR2 to SVGEGT. Per the publication, the treatment or condition label means: 19 received Ad26.COV2.S at low or high dose, single or two shots; several received placebo; per-sample allocation not given. Repertoires of vaccine and placebo recipients were sequenced from samples taken on day 63 after the first injection. Cohort 1b enrolled roughly 25 adults aged 18-55 years at a single site in Boston, USA, between 29 July and 7 August 2020. Ad26.COV2.S was a replication-incompetent adenovirus type 26 vector that expressed a prefusion-stabilized SARS-CoV-2 spike protein derived from the original Wuhan strain.

This clonotype was sampled from a person between 18 and 59 years old who received the Ad26.COV2.S COVID-19 vaccine or a placebo. Sequencing was performed on peripheral blood, taken in a trial of Ad26.COV2.S vaccine versus placebo. The rearrangement joined TRBV6-2 or TRBV6-3 to TRBJ1-1; the D gene cannot be resolved reliably. The bases are TGTGCCAGCAGTTACTCCGTTAACACTGAAGCTTTCTTT. Protein translation: CASSYSVNTEAFF.